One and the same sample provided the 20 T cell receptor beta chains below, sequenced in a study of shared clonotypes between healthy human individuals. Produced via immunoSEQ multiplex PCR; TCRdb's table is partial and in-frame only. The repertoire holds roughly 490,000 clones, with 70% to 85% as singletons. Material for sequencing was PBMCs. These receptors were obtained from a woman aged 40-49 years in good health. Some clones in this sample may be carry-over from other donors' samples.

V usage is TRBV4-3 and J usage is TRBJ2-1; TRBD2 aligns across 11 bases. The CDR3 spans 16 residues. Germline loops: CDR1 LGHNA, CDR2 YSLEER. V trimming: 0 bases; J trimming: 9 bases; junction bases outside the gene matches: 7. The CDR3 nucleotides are TGCGCCAGCAGCCAAGATGTCCTAGCGGGAGGAAGTGAGCAGTTCTTC. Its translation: CASSQDVLAGGSEQFF.

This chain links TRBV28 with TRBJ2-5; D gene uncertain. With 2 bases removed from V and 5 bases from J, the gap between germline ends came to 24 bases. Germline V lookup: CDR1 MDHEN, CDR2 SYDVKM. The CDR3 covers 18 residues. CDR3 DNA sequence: TGTGCCAGCAGTTTAAGGTCGGCAGGTGGACCTACCGGGGAGACCCAGTACTTC. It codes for CASSLRSAGGPTGETQYF. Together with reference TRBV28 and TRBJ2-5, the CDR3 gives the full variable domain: DVKVTQSSRYLVKRTGEKVFLECVQDMDHENMFWYRQDPGLGLRLIYFSYDVKMKEKGDIPEGYSVSREKKERFSLILESASTNQTSMYLCASSLRSAGGPTGETQYFGPGTRLLVL.

The CDR3 region is CSERDHPSYEQYF. As DNA, the CDR3 is TGCAGCGAGCGGGACCACCCATCCTACGAGCAGTACTTC. The chain couples TRBV29-1 to TRBJ2-7; 7 bases are a match to TRBD2. V lost 7 bases to trimming and J lost 1 base; unmatched junction nucleotides: 7. Germline V gene lookup returns CDR1 SQVTM and CDR2 ANQGSEA. CDR3 length: 13 amino acids.

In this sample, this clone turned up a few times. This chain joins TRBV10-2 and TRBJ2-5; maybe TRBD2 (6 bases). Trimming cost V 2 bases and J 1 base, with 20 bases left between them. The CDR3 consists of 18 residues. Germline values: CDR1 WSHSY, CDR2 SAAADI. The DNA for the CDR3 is TGCGCCAGCAGTGAGCCGGGAGTGCAGGGCGCGGGCCAAGAGACCCAGTACTTC. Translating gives CASSEPGVQGAGQETQYF.

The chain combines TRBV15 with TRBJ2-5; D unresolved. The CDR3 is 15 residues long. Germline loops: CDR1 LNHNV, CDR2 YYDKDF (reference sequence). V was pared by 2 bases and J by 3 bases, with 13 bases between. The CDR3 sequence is CATSRRLNIEETQYF. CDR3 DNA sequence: TGTGCCACCAGCAGACGTCTGAACATAGAAGAGACCCAGTACTTC.

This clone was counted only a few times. Here the CDR3 DNA reads TGTGCCAGCAGCGTAGACCAACAGGGGACCGGGGAGCTGTTTTTT. Protein product: CASSVDQQGTGELFF. V usage is TRBV9 and J usage is TRBJ2-2, with 7 nucleotides matching TRBD1. J lost 5 bases, V lost 0 bases, and 4 bases had no gene match. The CDR3 consists of 15 residues. In germline, CDR1 is SGDLS, CDR2 YYNGEE.

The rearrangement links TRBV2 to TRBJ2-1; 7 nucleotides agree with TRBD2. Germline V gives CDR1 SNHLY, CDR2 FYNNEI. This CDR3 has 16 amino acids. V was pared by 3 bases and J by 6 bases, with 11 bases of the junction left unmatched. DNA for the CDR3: TGTGCCAGCAGTGAGGGGAGGGCTCCGCTGGGCAATGAGCAGTTCTTC. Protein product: CASSEGRAPLGNEQFF.

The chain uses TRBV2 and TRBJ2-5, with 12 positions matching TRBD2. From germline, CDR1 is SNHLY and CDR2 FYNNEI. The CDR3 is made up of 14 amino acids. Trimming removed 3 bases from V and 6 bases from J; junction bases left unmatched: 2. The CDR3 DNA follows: TGTGCCAGCAGTGAGACTAGCGGGAGAAAGACCCAGTACTTC. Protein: CASSETSGRKTQYF.

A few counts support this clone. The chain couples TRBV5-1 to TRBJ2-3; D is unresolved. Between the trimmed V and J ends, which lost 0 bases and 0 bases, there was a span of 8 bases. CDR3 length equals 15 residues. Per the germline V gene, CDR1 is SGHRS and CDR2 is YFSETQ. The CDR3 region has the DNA TGCGCCAGCAGCTTGGAGATGACTAGCACAGATACGCAGTATTTT. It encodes CASSLEMTSTDTQYF. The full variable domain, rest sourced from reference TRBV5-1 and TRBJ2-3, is KAGVTQTPRYLIKTRGQQVTLSCSPISGHRSVSWYQQTPGQGLQFLFEYFSETQRNKGNFPGRFSGRQFSNSRSEMNVSTLELGDSALYLCASSLEMTSTDTQYFGPGTRLTVL.

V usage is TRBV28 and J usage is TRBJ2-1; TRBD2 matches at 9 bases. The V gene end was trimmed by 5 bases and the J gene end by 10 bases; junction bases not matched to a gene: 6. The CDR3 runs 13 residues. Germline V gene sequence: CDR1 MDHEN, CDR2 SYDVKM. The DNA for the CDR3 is TGTGCCAGCAGTACCCCAGCGGGGGGAGAGCAGTTCTTC. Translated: CASSTPAGGEQFF.

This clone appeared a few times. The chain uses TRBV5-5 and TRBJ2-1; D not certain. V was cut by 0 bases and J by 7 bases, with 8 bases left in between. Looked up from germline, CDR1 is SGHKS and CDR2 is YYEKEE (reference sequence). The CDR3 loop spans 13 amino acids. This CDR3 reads CASSLGTINEQFF. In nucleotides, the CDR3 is TGTGCCAGCAGCTTGGGGACGATTAATGAGCAGTTCTTC.

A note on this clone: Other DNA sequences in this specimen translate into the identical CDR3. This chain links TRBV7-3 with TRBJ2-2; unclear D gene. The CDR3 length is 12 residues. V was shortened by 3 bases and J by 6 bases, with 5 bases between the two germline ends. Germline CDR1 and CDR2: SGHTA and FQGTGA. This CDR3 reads CASSFGSGELFF. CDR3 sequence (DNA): TGTGCCAGCAGCTTCGGGTCCGGGGAGCTGTTTTTT.

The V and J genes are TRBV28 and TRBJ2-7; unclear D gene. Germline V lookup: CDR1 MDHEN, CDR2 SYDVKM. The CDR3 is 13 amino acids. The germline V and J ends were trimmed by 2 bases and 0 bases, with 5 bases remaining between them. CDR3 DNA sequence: TGTGCCAGCAGTTTACCCGACTCCTACGAGCAGTACTTC. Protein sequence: CASSLPDSYEQYF.

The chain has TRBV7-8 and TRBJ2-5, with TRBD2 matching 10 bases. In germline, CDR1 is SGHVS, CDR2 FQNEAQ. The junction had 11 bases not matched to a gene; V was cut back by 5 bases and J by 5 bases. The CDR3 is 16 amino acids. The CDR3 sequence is CASSPRAGGSGETQYF. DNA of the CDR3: TGTGCCAGCAGCCCGAGAGCGGGAGGGAGCGGGGAGACCCAGTACTTC. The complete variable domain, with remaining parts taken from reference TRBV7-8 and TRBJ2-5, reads GAGVSQSPRYKVAKRGQDVALRCDPISGHVSLFWYQQALGQGPEFLTYFQNEAQLDKSGLPSDRFFAERPEGSVSTLKIQRTQQEDSAVYLCASSPRAGGSGETQYFGPGTRLLVL.

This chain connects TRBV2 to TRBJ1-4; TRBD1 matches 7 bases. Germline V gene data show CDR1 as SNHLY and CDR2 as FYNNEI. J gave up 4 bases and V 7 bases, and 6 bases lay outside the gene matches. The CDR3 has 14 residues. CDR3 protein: CASNAGTVNEKLFF. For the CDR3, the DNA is TGTGCCAGCAACGCGGGGACAGTTAATGAAAAACTGTTTTTT.

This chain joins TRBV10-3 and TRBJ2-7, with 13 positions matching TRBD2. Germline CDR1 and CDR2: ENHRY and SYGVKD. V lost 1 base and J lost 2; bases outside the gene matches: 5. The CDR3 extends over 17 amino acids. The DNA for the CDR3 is TGTGCCATCAGTGAGTTTGCCGGGACTAGCGGGGCCTACGAGCAGTACTTC. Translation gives CAISEFAGTSGAYEQYF.

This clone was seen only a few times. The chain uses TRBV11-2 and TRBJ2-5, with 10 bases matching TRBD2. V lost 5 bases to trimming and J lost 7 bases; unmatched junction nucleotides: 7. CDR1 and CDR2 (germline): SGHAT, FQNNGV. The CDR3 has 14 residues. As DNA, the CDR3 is TGTGCCAGCAGCCTTTCTAGCGGGAGTGTGACCCAGTACTTC. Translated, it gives CASSLSSGSVTQYF.

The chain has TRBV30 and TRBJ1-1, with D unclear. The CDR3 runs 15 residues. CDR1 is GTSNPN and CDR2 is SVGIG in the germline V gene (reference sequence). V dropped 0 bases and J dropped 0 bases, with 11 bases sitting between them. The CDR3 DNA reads TGTGCCTGGAGTGTACGACGACTCCTGAACACTGAAGCTTTCTTT. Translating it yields CAWSVRRLLNTEAFF.

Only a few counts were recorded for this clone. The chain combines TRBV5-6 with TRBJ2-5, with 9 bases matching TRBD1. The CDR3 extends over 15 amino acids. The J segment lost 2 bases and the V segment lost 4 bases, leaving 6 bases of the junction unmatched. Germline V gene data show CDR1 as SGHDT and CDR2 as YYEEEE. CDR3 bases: TGTGCCAGCAGCCCTGGGACAGGGAGGCAAGAGACCCAGTACTTC. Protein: CASSPGTGRQETQYF. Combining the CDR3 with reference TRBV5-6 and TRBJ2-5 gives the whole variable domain DAGVTQSPTHLIKTRGQQVTLRCSPKSGHDTVSWYQQALGQGPQFIFQYYEEEERQRGNFPDRFSGHQFPNYSSELNVNALLLGDSALYLCASSPGTGRQETQYFGPGTRLLVL.

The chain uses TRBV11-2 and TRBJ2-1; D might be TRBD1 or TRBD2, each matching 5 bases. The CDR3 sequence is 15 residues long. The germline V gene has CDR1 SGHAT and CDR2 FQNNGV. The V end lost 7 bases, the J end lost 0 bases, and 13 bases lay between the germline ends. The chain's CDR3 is CASTAGTASYNEQFF. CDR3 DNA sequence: TGTGCCAGCACAGCAGGGACGGCCTCCTACAATGAGCAGTTCTTC.